Following are 19 T cell receptor beta chains from one sample sequenced in a study of blood T cell repertoires in COVID-19. Sequencing used immunoSEQ multiplex PCR; TCRdb keeps in-frame clones, though not all of them. The sample includes about 290,000 clones, roughly 80% seen only once; the top ten take around 4%. Sequencing was performed on peripheral blood. The source is a woman aged 50 to 65 with active or convalescent COVID-19.

The chain uses TRBV19 and TRBJ2-1; 10 positions match TRBD2. The CDR3 extends over 15 amino acids. With V trimmed by 5 bases and J by 12 bases, 13 bases remained unmatched. The germline CDR1 and CDR2 sequences are LNHDA and SQIVND (reference sequence). This chain's CDR3 is CASSVTSGILSGQFF. As DNA, the CDR3 is TGTGCCAGTAGTGTAACTAGCGGGATACTGAGTGGGCAGTTCTTC.

The chain carries TRBV18 and TRBJ1-5; a weak D match, TRBD1 (5 bases). The CDR3 consists of 15 residues. Germline V lookup: CDR1 KGHSH, CDR2 LQKENI. V lost 3 bases and J lost 12, with 21 bases in between. In nucleotides, the CDR3 is TGTGCCAGCTCACCCGGGGGACTGCCTCGGGATGACCAGCATTTT. Its translation: CASSPGGLPRDDQHF.

The rearrangement uses TRBV10-3 and TRBJ2-1, with TRBD1 identical over 11 bases. V was clipped by 4 bases and J by 6 bases; unmatched bases: 8. The germline gives CDR1 ENHRY, CDR2 SYGVKD. The length of the CDR3 is 16 residues. The CDR3 here is CAISGLGGQGGNEQFF. The CDR3, as DNA: TGTGCCATCAGTGGCCTGGGGGGACAGGGGGGCAATGAGCAGTTCTTC.

The gene calls are TRBV28 and TRBJ2-3; the match to TRBD1 covers 9 bases. J gave up 2 bases and V 4 bases, and 7 bases lay outside the gene matches. CDR3 length: 16 amino acids. In germline, CDR1 is MDHEN, CDR2 SYDVKM. The CDR3 protein is CASSSWTGDTTDTQYF. DNA of the CDR3: TGTGCCAGCAGTTCTTGGACAGGGGACACCACAGATACGCAGTATTTT.

The chain joins TRBV5-1 to TRBJ1-1; D is possibly TRBD1 (5 bases). Germline CDR1 SGHRS, CDR2 YFSETQ. Deletions cut 4 bases from V and 8 bases from J, with 9 bases between. The CDR3 consists of 11 residues. In DNA form, the CDR3 reads TGCGCCAGCAGCCAGGGTGCGGAAGCTTTCTTT. Protein: CASSQGAEAFF.

The V and J genes are TRBV7-2 and TRBJ2-2; possibly TRBD2 for D (5 bases). The CDR3 is made up of 15 amino acids. Trimming took 3 bases from V and 6 from J, leaving 14 bases between them. Germline V gene sequence: CDR1 SGHTA, CDR2 FQGNSA. The CDR3 region has the DNA TGTGCCAGCAGCTTCACGCCGACTACCCCCGGGGAGCTGTTTTTT. Its translation: CASSFTPTTPGELFF.

This CDR3 is CASSRDNRDKGEGYTF. Here the CDR3 DNA reads TGTGCCAGCAGTCGCGATAACCGGGACAAGGGGGAAGGCTACACCTTC. The rearrangement uses TRBV6-2 or TRBV6-3 and TRBJ1-2; maybe TRBD1 (6 bases). V was pared by 5 bases and J by 8 bases, with 24 bases between. The CDR3 runs to 16 residues. CDR1 is MNHEY and CDR2 is SVGEGT in the germline V gene.

The chain recombines TRBV6-5 with TRBJ2-7; 12 nucleotides align to TRBD2. The CDR3 totals 14 residues. Germline values: CDR1 MNHEY, CDR2 SVGAGI. The J segment lost 5 bases and the V segment lost 6 bases, leaving 5 bases of the junction unmatched. CDR3 DNA: TGTGCCAGCAGGCAAGGACTAGCGGGAAACGAGCAGTACTTC. Translated: CASRQGLAGNEQYF.

This sequence joins TRBV7-6 and TRBJ2-7, with 8 bases aligning to TRBD1. Germline V gene sequence: CDR1 SGHVS, CDR2 FNYEAQ. V trimming: 5 bases; J trimming: 0 bases; junction bases outside the gene matches: 9. The CDR3 is 16 amino acids. In DNA form, the CDR3 reads TGTGCCAGCAGCCTCCCCCAGGGGGCCCACTCCTACGAGCAGTACTTC. It yields the protein CASSLPQGAHSYEQYF.

This clone was observed a handful of times. V usage is TRBV5-8 and J usage is TRBJ1-5; no definite D call. There are 16 residues in the CDR3. The V end lost 2 bases, the J end lost 2 bases, and 14 bases lay between the germline ends. The germline V gene encodes CDR1 SGHTS and CDR2 YDEGEE. The CDR3 is CASSLIGDWGNQPQHF. The DNA of the CDR3 is TGTGCCAGCAGCTTAATCGGGGATTGGGGCAATCAGCCCCAGCATTTT. The full variable domain, its missing parts supplied by reference TRBV5-8 and TRBJ1-5, is EAGVTQSPTHLIKTRGQQATLRCSPISGHTSVYWYQQALGLGLQFLLWYDEGEERNRGNFPPRFSGRQFPNYSSELNVNALELEDSALYLCASSLIGDWGNQPQHFGDGTRLSIL.

This clone has a single count. The rearrangement joins TRBV18 to TRBJ2-3, with 11 bases lining up with TRBD2. V trimming: 1 base; J trimming: 5 bases; junction bases outside the gene matches: 11. The CDR3 consists of 18 residues. The germline CDR1 and CDR2 sequences are KGHSH and LQKENI. CDR3 sequence: CASSPLGPASGRQDTQYF. The CDR3 DNA reads as TGTGCCAGCTCACCACTCGGCCCTGCTAGCGGGAGGCAAGATACGCAGTATTTT.

V usage is TRBV14 and J usage is TRBJ2-1; 8 bases agree with TRBD2. The CDR3 runs to 12 residues. Trimming took 5 bases from V and 15 from J; bases not matched to a gene: 9. Germline CDR1 and CDR2: SGHDN and FVKESK. CDR3 in amino acids: CASSVGTSRSFF. The CDR3 DNA follows: TGTGCCAGCAGCGTAGGGACTAGTCGCTCGTTCTTC.

The sample holds one count of this clone. The chain carries TRBV28 and TRBJ2-7, with a weak D call TRBD1 (5 bases). Trimming removed 3 bases at V and 0 bases at J, with 21 bases between. CDR1 and CDR2 from the germline V gene are MDHEN and SYDVKM. This CDR3 is 18 amino acids long. CDR3 region: CASSFHLGLGPYSYEQYF. The DNA of the CDR3 is TGTGCCAGCAGTTTCCACTTGGGGCTAGGGCCCTACTCCTACGAGCAGTACTTC.

The rearrangement uses TRBV18 and TRBJ2-2, with 9 bases fitting TRBD1. Looked up from germline, CDR1 is KGHSH and CDR2 is LQKENI. The CDR3 runs 19 residues. J lost 0 bases, V lost 3 bases, and 11 bases had no gene match. CDR3 residues: CASSPYSGTGTTNTGELFF. The CDR3 nucleotides read TGTGCCAGCTCACCGTACTCCGGGACAGGGACCACGAACACCGGGGAGCTGTTTTTT. Full variable domain (missing parts from reference TRBV18 and TRBJ2-2): NAGVMQNPRHLVRRRGQEARLRCSPMKGHSHVYWYRQLPEEGLKFMVYLQKENIIDESGMPKERFSAEFPKEGPSILRIQQVVRGDSAAYFCASSPYSGTGTTNTGELFFGEGSRLTVL.

This clone was recorded a few times. J is TRBJ1-1 and V is TRBV6-5; D perhaps matches TRBD1 (6 bases). Germline CDR1 reads MNHEY; CDR2 reads SVGAGI. Trimming pared 7 bases from V and 2 bases from J, leaving 14 bases between. The CDR3 loop spans 14 amino acids. The CDR3 loop is CASTKGGANTEAFF. The CDR3 nucleotides are TGTGCCAGCACCAAGGGGGGGGCTAACACTGAAGCTTTCTTT.

The J gene is TRBJ1-5, the V gene TRBV2; D gene unclear. The CDR3 covers 12 residues. Looked up from germline, CDR1 is SNHLY and CDR2 is FYNNEI. The V gene lost 6 bases and the J gene lost 4 bases, with 7 bases spanning the gap. CDR3 region: CASRFTNQPQHF. The DNA for the CDR3 is TGTGCCAGCAGATTTACAAATCAGCCCCAGCATTTT.

Only a few counts were recorded for this clone. The chain carries TRBV19 and TRBJ1-1; 7 bases fit TRBD1. Losses at the gene ends were 6 bases for V and 0 bases for J; bases not matched to a gene: 4. Germline V gene data show CDR1 as LNHDA and CDR2 as SQIVND (reference sequence). The CDR3 has 14 amino acids. The CDR3 loop is CASSGQVLNTEAFF. The CDR3 DNA is TGTGCCAGTAGCGGACAGGTCCTGAACACTGAAGCTTTCTTT.

This clone has more than one count but fewer than ten. The chain uses TRBV5-1 and TRBJ1-5, with TRBD1 matching 10 bases. V lost 2 bases to trimming and J lost 4 bases; unmatched junction nucleotides: 3. The CDR3 runs 15 residues. Germline V gene lookup returns CDR1 SGHRS and CDR2 YFSETQ. The CDR3 DNA sequence: TGCGCCAGCAGCTTCGGGACAGGGGCAAATCAGCCCCAGCATTTT. This translates into CASSFGTGANQPQHF.

J is TRBJ2-2 and V is TRBV7-2; 11 bases line up with TRBD2. CDR3 length: 15 residues. Germline lookup yields CDR1 SGHTA and CDR2 FQGNSA. The V and J ends lost 0 bases and 6 bases, in that order; junction bases with no gene match: 0. CDR3 protein: CASSLALAGAGELFF. The CDR3, as DNA: TGTGCCAGCAGCTTAGCACTAGCGGGAGCCGGGGAGCTGTTTTTT.